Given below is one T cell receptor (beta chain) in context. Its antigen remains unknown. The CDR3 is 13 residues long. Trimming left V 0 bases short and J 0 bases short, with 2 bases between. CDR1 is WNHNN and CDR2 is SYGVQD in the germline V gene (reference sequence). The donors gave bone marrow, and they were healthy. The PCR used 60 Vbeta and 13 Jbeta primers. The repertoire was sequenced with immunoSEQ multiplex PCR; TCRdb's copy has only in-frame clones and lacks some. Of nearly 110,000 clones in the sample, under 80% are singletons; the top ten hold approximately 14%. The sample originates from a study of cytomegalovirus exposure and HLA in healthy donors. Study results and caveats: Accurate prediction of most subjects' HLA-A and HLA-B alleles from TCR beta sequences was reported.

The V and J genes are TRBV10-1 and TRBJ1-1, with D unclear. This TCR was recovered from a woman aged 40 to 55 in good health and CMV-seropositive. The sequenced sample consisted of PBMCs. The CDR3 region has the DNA TGCGCCAGCAGTGAGTCCGTGAACACTGAAGCTTTCTTT. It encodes CASSESVNTEAFF.